The source of this T cell receptor (beta chain) is a study of tumor-infiltrating lymphocytes in primary liver carcinoma. This CDR3 spans 14 amino acids. The ends lost 2 bases at V and 2 bases at J; junction bases unmatched: 1. The germline V gene encodes CDR1 MNHEY and CDR2 SVGAGI. This clonotype was counted many times. The study co-extracted DNA and RNA from about 21-30 mg of unsorted bulk tissue. The investigators made TCR beta cDNA from 500 ng total RNA, using a constant-region primer. The TCR beta library was amplified through three nested multiplex PCR rounds in a modified ARM-PCR procedure. TRBV1-TRBV30 forward primers paired with a C-beta reverse primer drove the first two PCR rounds, 10 cycles each. TCRdb passed the multiplex PCR reads through MiXCR, listing each CDR3 protein once. The profile shows about 120,000 distinct CDR3 sequences, approximately 71% of them singletons.

Sequencing was carried out using tumor-adjacent normal liver tissue. The J gene is TRBJ1-2, the V gene TRBV6-5, with 8 bases fitting TRBD1. The source is a woman aged 60-75 years with primary liver carcinoma and hepatitis B virus infection. The CDR3 region has the DNA TGTGCCAGCAGTTACGACAGGGGAAACTATGGCTACACCTTC. The encoded protein is CASSYDRGNYGYTF.